Presented here are 5 T cell receptor beta chains from one specimen sequenced in a study of OX40 agonist ivuxolimab in advanced cancers. Receptors were amplified or captured by the immunoSEQ multiplex PCR assay. TCRdb retrieved this table from immuneACCESS and kept in-frame rearrangements only. Not all clones are present; in checked studies, unresolved V genes account for under half, and no reason is known for the remainder. Within this sample are fewer than 80,000 clones, with 85% of them counted one time only. The leading ten clones occupy roughly 4% of the sample. Material: CD4+ or CD8+ T cells sorted from blood, obtained in a trial of the OX40 agonist ivuxolimab. These receptors were collected from an adult with an advanced solid tumor such as melanoma, head and neck, liver or kidney cancer.

The genes are TRBV18 and TRBJ2-7; no reliable D call. The germline V gene encodes CDR1 KGHSH and CDR2 LQKENI. Trimming shortened V by 4 bases and J by 0 bases, and 7 bases separated the two germline ends. CDR3 length: 13 amino acids. The CDR3 DNA reads TGTGCCAGCTCACATTTGGACTCCTACGAGCAGTACTTC. Protein: CASSHLDSYEQYF.

Only a few counts were recorded for this clone. In DNA form, the CDR3 reads TGTGCCAGCAGTGGTCTGGGGAACTATGGCTACACCTTC. As protein: CASSGLGNYGYTF. This rearrangement joins TRBV5-4 to TRBJ1-2; the D is unclear. Trimming took off 5 bases at V and 2 bases at J, with 10 bases between the two ends. The V gene's germline CDR1 is SGHNT and CDR2 YYREEE (reference sequence). The CDR3 has 13 residues.

The chain links TRBV5-1 to TRBJ2-1, with no clear D. This CDR3 has 15 residues. V was clipped by 0 bases and J by 1 base, with 8 bases between them. Germline-derived CDR1 and CDR2 are SGHRS and YFSETQ. The CDR3 loop reads CASSLVSFSYNEQFF. The CDR3, as DNA: TGCGCCAGCAGCTTGGTTTCCTTTTCCTACAATGAGCAGTTCTTC.

Note on this clone: The sample carries other DNA sequences with the same CDR3. This chain connects TRBV2 to TRBJ1-1, with D perhaps TRBD1 (6 bases). Germline lookup yields CDR1 SNHLY and CDR2 FYNNEI. V was cut by 4 bases and J by 3 bases, with 12 bases left in between. The CDR3 covers 14 residues. CDR3 sequence (DNA): TGTGCCAGCAGTGTACAGGGACGGGACACTGAAGCTTTCTTT. It yields the protein CASSVQGRDTEAFF.

This rearrangement joins TRBV5-4 to TRBJ2-2, with a weak D call TRBD2 (7 bases). This CDR3 has 17 residues. V was cut by 4 bases and J by 7 bases, with 23 bases left in between. Germline loops: CDR1 SGHNT, CDR2 YYREEE (reference sequence). DNA for the CDR3: TGTGCCAGCAGCCCACCCTTAGGGGGAGGGCGTCTCGGGGAGCTGTTTTTT. Amino acid sequence: CASSPPLGGGRLGELFF.